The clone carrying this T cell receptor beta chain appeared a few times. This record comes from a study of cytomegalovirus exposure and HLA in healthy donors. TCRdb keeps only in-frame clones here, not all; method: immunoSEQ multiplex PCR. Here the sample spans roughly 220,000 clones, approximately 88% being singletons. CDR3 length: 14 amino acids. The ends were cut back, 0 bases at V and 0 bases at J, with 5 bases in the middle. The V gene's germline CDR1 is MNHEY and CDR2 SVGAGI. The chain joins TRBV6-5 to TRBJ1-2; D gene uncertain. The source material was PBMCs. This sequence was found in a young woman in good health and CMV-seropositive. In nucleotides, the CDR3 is TGTGCCAGCAGTTACTCGGCAGCTAACTATGGCTACACCTTC. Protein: CASSYSAANYGYTF.